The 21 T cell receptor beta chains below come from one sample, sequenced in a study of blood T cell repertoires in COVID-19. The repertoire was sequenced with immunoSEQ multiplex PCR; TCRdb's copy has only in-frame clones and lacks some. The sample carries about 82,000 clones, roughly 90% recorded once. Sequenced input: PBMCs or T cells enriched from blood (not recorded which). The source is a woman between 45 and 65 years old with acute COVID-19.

In nucleotides, the CDR3 is TGCAGCGTTGAAGACCGATCGGGGTGGACTGAAGCTTTCTTT. Translating it yields CSVEDRSGWTEAFF. J is TRBJ1-1 and V is TRBV29-1; D not resolved. Per the germline V gene, CDR1 is SQVTM and CDR2 is ANQGSEA. This CDR3 contains 14 residues. V lost 0 bases and J 5 bases, leaving 13 bases between the germline ends.

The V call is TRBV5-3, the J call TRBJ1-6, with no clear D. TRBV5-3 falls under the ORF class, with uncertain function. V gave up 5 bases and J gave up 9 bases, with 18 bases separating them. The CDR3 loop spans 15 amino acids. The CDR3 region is CARRSPVGGRSPLHF. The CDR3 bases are TGTGCCAGAAGATCCCCCGTAGGAGGGCGTTCACCCCTCCACTTT.

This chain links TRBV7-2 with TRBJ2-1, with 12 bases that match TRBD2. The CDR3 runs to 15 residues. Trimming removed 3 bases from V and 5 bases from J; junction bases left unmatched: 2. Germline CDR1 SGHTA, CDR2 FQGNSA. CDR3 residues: CASSFGLAGHNEQFF. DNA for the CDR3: TGTGCCAGCAGCTTCGGACTAGCGGGGCACAATGAGCAGTTCTTC.

CDR3 loop: CASSYDQGESSPLHF. Here the CDR3 DNA reads TGTGCCAGCAGTTACGATCAGGGTGAGAGCTCACCCCTCCACTTT. V usage is TRBV6-5 and J usage is TRBJ1-6; D might be TRBD1 (5 bases). Trimming cost V 2 bases and J 10 bases, with 15 bases left between them. Germline V gene data show CDR1 as MNHEY and CDR2 as SVGAGI. This CDR3 spans 15 amino acids.

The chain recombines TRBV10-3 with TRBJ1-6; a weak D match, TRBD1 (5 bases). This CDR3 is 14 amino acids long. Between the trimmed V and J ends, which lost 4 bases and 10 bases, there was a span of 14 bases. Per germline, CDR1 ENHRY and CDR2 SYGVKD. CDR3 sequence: CAISAVQVLSPLHF. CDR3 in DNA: TGTGCCATCAGTGCGGTACAGGTTTTGTCACCCCTCCACTTT.

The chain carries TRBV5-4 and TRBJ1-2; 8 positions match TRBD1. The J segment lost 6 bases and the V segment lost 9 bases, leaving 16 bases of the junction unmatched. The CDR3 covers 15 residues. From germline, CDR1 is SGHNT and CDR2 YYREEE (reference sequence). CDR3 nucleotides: TGTGCCACCGCAGGGGGCGCTGAGTTGGTTAATGGCTACACCTTC. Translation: CATAGGAELVNGYTF.

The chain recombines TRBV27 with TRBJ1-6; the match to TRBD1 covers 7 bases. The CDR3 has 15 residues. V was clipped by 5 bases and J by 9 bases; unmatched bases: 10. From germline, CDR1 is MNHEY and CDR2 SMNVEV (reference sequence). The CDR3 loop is CASSKGQYIISPLHF. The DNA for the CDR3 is TGTGCCAGCAGTAAGGGACAGTATATTATTTCACCCCTCCACTTT.

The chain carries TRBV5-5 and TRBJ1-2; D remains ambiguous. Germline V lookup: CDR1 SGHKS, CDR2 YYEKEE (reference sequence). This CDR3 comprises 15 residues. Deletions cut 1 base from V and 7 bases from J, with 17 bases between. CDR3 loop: CASSLPASGIGGYTF. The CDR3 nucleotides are TGTGCCAGCAGCTTGCCTGCCTCCGGGATCGGTGGCTACACCTTC. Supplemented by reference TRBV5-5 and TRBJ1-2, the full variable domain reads DAGVTQSPTHLIKTRGQQVTLRCSPISGHKSVSWYQQVLGQGPQFIFQYYEKEERGRGNFPDRFSARQFPNYSSELNVNALLLGDSALYLCASSLPASGIGGYTFGSGTRLTVV.

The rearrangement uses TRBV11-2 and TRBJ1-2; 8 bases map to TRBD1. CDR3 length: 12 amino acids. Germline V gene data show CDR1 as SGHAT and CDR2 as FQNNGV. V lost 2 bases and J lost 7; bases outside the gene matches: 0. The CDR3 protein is CASSLQGAGYTF. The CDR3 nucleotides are TGTGCCAGCAGCTTACAGGGGGCTGGCTACACCTTC. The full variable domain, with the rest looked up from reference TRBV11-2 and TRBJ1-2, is EAGVAQSPRYKIIEKRQSVAFWCNPISGHATLYWYQQILGQGPKLLIQFQNNGVVDDSQLPKDRFSAERLKGVDSTLKIQPAKLEDSAVYLCASSLQGAGYTFGSGTRLTVV.

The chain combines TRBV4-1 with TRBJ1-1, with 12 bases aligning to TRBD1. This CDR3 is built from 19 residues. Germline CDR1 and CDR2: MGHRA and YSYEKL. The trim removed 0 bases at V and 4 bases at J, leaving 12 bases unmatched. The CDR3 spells CASSQDGWGTGGQTTEAFF. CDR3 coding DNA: TGCGCCAGCAGCCAAGACGGGTGGGGGACAGGGGGCCAGACCACTGAAGCTTTCTTT.

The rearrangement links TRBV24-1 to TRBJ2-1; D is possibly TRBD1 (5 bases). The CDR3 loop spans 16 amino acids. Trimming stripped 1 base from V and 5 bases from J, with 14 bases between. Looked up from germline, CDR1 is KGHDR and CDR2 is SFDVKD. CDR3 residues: CATSDFTDTKNNEQFF. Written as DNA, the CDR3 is TGTGCCACCAGTGATTTCACGGACACGAAAAACAATGAGCAGTTCTTC.

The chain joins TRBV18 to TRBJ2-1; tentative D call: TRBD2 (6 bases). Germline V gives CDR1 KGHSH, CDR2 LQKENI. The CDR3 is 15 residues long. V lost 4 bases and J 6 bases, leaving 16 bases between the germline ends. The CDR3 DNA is TGTGCCAGCTCACGTTTGGTCTCCGGGGGCAATGAGCAGTTCTTC. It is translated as CASSRLVSGGNEQFF.

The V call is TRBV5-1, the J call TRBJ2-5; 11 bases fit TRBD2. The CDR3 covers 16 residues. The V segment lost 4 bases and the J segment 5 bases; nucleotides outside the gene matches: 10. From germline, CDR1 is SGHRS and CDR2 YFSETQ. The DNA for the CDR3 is TGCGCCAGCAGCCCCCAACTAGCGGGAGAGCTGGAGACCCAGTACTTC. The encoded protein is CASSPQLAGELETQYF.

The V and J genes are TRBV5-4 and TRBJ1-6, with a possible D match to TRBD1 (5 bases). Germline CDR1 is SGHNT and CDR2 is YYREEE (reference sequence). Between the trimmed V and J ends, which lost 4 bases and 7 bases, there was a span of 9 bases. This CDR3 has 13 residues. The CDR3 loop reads CASSPTENSPLHF. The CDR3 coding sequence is TGTGCCAGCAGCCCGACAGAGAATTCACCCCTCCACTTT.

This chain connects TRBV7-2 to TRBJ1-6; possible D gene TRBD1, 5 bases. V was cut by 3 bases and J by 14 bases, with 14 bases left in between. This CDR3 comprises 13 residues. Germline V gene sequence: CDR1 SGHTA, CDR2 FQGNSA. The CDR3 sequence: CASSLGPLGTLHF. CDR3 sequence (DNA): TGTGCCAGCAGCTTGGGGCCCCTTGGGACCCTCCACTTT.

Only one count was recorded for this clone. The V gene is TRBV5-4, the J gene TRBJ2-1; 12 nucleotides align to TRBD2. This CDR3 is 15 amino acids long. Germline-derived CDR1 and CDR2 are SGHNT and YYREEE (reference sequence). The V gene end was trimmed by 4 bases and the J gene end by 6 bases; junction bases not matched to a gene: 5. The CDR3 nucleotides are TGTGCCAGCAGCAATCTAGCGGGAGGGCCCAATGAGCAGTTCTTC. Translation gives CASSNLAGGPNEQFF.

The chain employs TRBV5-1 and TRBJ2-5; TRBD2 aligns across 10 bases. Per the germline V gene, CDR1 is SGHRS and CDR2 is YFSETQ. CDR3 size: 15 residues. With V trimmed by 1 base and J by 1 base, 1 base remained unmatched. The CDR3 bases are TGCGCCAGCAGCTTGACTAGCGGGGTCCAAGAGACCCAGTACTTC. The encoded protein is CASSLTSGVQETQYF.

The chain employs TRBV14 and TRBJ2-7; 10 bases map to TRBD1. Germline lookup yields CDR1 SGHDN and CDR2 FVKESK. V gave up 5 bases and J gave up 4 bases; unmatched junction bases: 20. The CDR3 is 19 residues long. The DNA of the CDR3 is TGTGCCAGCAGCACTAAGACAGGGGGCGCAGGTCGGGTATCATACGAGCAGTACTTC. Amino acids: CASSTKTGGAGRVSYEQYF. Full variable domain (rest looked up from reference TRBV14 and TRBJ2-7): EAGVTQFPSHSVIEKGQTVTLRCDPISGHDNLYWYRRVMGKEIKFLLHFVKESKQDESGMPNNRFLAERTGGTYSTLKVQPAELEDSGVYFCASSTKTGGAGRVSYEQYFGPGTRLTVT.

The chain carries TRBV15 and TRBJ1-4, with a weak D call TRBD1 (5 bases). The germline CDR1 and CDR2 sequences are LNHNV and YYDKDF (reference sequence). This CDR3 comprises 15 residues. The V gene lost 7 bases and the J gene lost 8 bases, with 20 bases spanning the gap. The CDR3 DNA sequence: TGTGCCACCACCCCCCCCCGACAGTATGGCGAAAAACTGTTTTTT. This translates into CATTPPRQYGEKLFF.

In DNA, the CDR3 is TGTGCCAGCAGCTTGGCGGGACAGTTCGCCTACGAGCAGTACTTC. Translation gives CASSLAGQFAYEQYF. The rearrangement uses TRBV5-5 and TRBJ2-7; 7 bases map to TRBD1. Germline CDR1 and CDR2: SGHKS and YYEKEE (reference sequence). This CDR3 spans 15 amino acids. After removal of 0 bases from V and 2 bases from J, the junction contained 5 bases not matched to a gene.

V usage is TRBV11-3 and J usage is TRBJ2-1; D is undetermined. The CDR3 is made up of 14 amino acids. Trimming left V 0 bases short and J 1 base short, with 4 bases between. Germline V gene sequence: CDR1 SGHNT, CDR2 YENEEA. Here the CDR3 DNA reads TGTGCCAGCAGCTTAGACCGGTCCTACAATGAGCAGTTCTTC. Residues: CASSLDRSYNEQFF.